These T cell receptor beta chains were read from a single sample in a study of vaccination effects on CD4 cells after COVID-19. Measured with immunoSEQ multiplex PCR; TCRdb has only the in-frame clones, and not every one. The sample includes over 25,000 clones, roughly two thirds of them seen just once. What these receptors recognize is not known. This specimen was CD4+ T cells from PBMCs cultured with SARS-CoV-2 spike peptides, taken before COVID-19 vaccination. The receptors were gathered from a human donor who received a COVID-19 vaccine. CDR3s include the opening cysteine and the closing phenylalanine or tryptophan.

v_call	cdr3_aa
TRBV5-4	CASSPRANSYEQYF
TRBV6-5	CASSRGAHGNTIYF
TRBV19	CASSFPGLASETQYF
TRBV2	CASSLDITEAFF
TRBV7-2	CASSSWANTEAFF
TRBV10-3	CAINPGSAGANVLTF
TRBV24-1	CATGDDSYEQYF
TRBV20-1	CSATGGGQFF
TRBV3-1/TRBV3-2	CASSQGNSGYTF
TRBV14	CASSLGARGETQYF
TRBV3-1/TRBV3-2	CASSQDIPRAHNEQFF
TRBV25-1	CASSGYDRDRVFHEQYF
TRBV3-1/TRBV3-2	CASSPNRQGREAFF
TRBV27	CASGRAGGSNEQFF
TRBV6-1	CASRSHDRGTDTQYF